This T cell receptor beta chain originates from a study of T cell repertoires in cytomegalovirus infection. CDR3 size: 13 residues. Germline V CDR1 and CDR2: MNHNS, SASEGT. V shed 2 bases and J shed 4 bases, with 8 bases lying between them. TCRdb passed the reads through MiXCR, listing each CDR3 protein once. The sample contains 570,000 or so distinct CDR3 sequences, 40% of which appear only once. This clonotype has a handful of counts. Its target is unknown. The sample here was cultured PBMCs, taken from culture after CMV antigen stimulation. This TCR derives from a human donor in good health (CMV status not recorded). Some clones in this sample may be carry-over from other donors' samples. The chain is built from TRBV6-1 and TRBJ1-2; possibly TRBD1 for D (5 bases). CDR3 in DNA: TGTGCCAGCAGTGAACGGGGGAGCTATGGCTACACCTTC. Its protein product is CASSERGSYGYTF.